The entry below describes one T cell receptor (beta chain). This sample is part of a study of blood T cell repertoires in COVID-19. Study-wide context: Whether acute or convalescent, the COVID-19 samples came from the United States, Italy and Spain.

Germline values: CDR1 SGHNT, CDR2 YYREEE (reference sequence). The V and J ends lost 4 bases and 3 bases respectively, with 17 bases between them. The CDR3 runs to 16 residues. In the source study's methods: Cell counts per sample came from amplifying reference gene primers. Assay used: immunoSEQ multiplex PCR; TCRdb lists only in-frame clones, some missing. V, J and clone size are taken as reported in that table, and D and trimming were inferred from the DNA itself. The data hold some 360,000 clones, with about 87% observed a single time. This sequence joins TRBV5-4 and TRBJ2-1; a possible D gene is TRBD1 (6 bases). The material sequenced was peripheral blood. The sequence was collected from a woman aged 60-75 years with COVID-19, enrolled during active disease. The CDR3 DNA follows: TGTGCCAGCAGCACAGGGACAACAAAGGGCTACAATGAGCAGTTCTTC. This gives the protein CASSTGTTKGYNEQFF.